These T cell receptor beta chains were read from a single sample in a study of T cell responses to AZD1222 COVID-19 vaccine. Using immunoSEQ multiplex PCR, the repertoire was profiled, and TCRdb retains in-frame clones only, with some absent. The table has about 190,000 clones, 90% to 95% seen once. The material was peripheral blood, obtained on day 0 of AZD1222 vaccination. The receptors here all came from an adult in good health. Each CDR3 is given with its conserved first and last residue. The order of the fields is J gene, clone size, D gene, V gene, CDR3 DNA, CDR3 protein. The D gene is left open where the match is weak. Part of the rows lack a size; the others show once, few, many or a class for expanded clones.

TRBJ2-7	.	TRBD1	TRBV27	TGTGCCAGCAGTACCCGACGGGACAGGGACCACGAGCAGTACTTC	CASSTRRDRDHEQYF
TRBJ2-3	.	.	TRBV25-1	TGTGCCAGCAGTCCTCGGAGGGACAGTGCAGATACGCAGTATTTT	CASSPRRDSADTQYF
TRBJ2-1	.	.	TRBV7-9	TGTGCCAGCAGCTATGGGGGATATCCGTTCGGTGAGCAGTTCTTC	CASSYGGYPFGEQFF
TRBJ1-6	.	.	TRBV12-3/TRBV12-4	TGTGCCAGCAGTTTAGTCGTCTCGTCACCCCTCCACTTT	CASSLVVSSPLHF
TRBJ1-2	.	.	TRBV19	TGTGCCAGTAGTATGGCAGTCTATTCCTATGGCTACACCTTC	CASSMAVYSYGYTF
TRBJ2-2	.	TRBD1	TRBV6-5	TGTGCCAGCAGAGAGAACAGGGGCACCGGGGAGCTGTTTTTT	CASRENRGTGELFF
TRBJ2-7	.	.	TRBV9	TGTGCCAGCCTCCCCCAGTCGGTCTCCTACGAGCAGTACTTC	CASLPQSVSYEQYF
TRBJ2-1	.	TRBD2	TRBV19	TGTGCCAGTAGTATCCGAGCGGGAGGGGCCGTTGAGCAGTTCTTC	CASSIRAGGAVEQFF
TRBJ1-2	.	.	TRBV5-5	TGTGCCAGCAGCGCAGACCTGCTTGGAGGCTACACCTTC	CASSADLLGGYTF
TRBJ2-7	.	.	TRBV6-1	TGTGCCAGCAGTGAAGCGGGAAGAACCTACGAGCAGTACTTC	CASSEAGRTYEQYF
TRBJ2-7	.	.	TRBV20-1	TGCAGTGCCACTGACGGATACGAGCAGTACTTC	CSATDGYEQYF
TRBJ1-2	.	TRBD1	TRBV29-1	TGCAGCGTAGACTTACGGGACAGCATCCTTGGGGGTGGCTACACCTTC	CSVDLRDSILGGGYTF
TRBJ2-7	once	.	TRBV3-1/TRBV3-2	TGTGCCAGCAGCCAAGGCGCAGGGGATCGGTACGAGCAGTACTTC	CASSQGAGDRYEQYF
TRBJ1-2	.	.	TRBV19	TGTGCCAGTAGGGGCGCGGACTATGGCTACACCTTC	CASRGADYGYTF
TRBJ2-7	.	TRBD1	TRBV15	TGTGCCACCAGCACCACGCACAGGGGAAGCACTCTAAACCCTTCCGAGCAGTACTTC	CATSTTHRGSTLNPSEQYF
TRBJ1-1	.	.	TRBV29-1	TGCAGCGTTGAGTCGGGGATGAACACTGAAGCTTTCTTT	CSVESGMNTEAFF
TRBJ1-3	.	TRBD1	TRBV7-2	TGTGCCAGCAGCTCGGGGACAGGACCGAGCTCTGGAAACACCATATATTTT	CASSSGTGPSSGNTIYF
TRBJ2-2	.	TRBD1	TRBV6-5	TGTGCCAGCAGTTACCAGACAGGGGTTGGCGGGGAGCTGTTTTTT	CASSYQTGVGGELFF
TRBJ1-6	.	TRBD1	TRBV7-8	TGTGCCAGCAGCTCAACCGGGACAGGGAATTCACCCCTCCACTTT	CASSSTGTGNSPLHF
TRBJ1-1	once	TRBD1	TRBV30	TGTGCCTGCGGACAGGGAACCGAAGCTTTCTTT	CACGQGTEAFF
TRBJ2-1	.	TRBD2	TRBV11-2	TGTGCCAGCAGCTTAGTTTGGCTTAGCGGGAGGGCTGGCAATGAGCAGTTCTTC	CASSLVWLSGRAGNEQFF
TRBJ2-7	once	TRBD1	TRBV28	TGTGCCAGCAGTCCCATGACAGGGTCATACGAGCAGTACTTC	CASSPMTGSYEQYF
TRBJ2-1	.	.	TRBV7-9	TGTGCCAGCAGCTTGGGGAGCTCCCCTTACAATGAGCAGTTCTTC	CASSLGSSPYNEQFF
TRBJ2-2	.	TRBD1	TRBV27	TGTGCCAGCAGCGGAGGGACAGGGAAATCCGGGGAGCTGTTTTTT	CASSGGTGKSGELFF
TRBJ2-5	.	TRBD1	TRBV24-1	TGTGCCACCAGTGAGTTCGGAACAGGGGGCGGGGAGACCCAGTACTTC	CATSEFGTGGGETQYF
TRBJ2-1	.	.	TRBV29-1	TGCAGCGTTGGGGGGGACCTAAACTACAATGAGCAGTTCTTC	CSVGGDLNYNEQFF
TRBJ1-2	.	TRBD1	TRBV5-1	TGCGCCAGCCGTCTTTGGAGGGGACAGCCCCGACTCTATGGCTACACCTTC	CASRLWRGQPRLYGYTF
TRBJ1-2	.	.	TRBV28	TGTGCCAGCAGGCTAAGCCCGGCCTATGGCTACACCTTC	CASRLSPAYGYTF